Listed here are 22 T cell receptor beta chains from one sample, sequenced in a study of CD8 T cells in ankylosing spondylitis. TCRdb reanalysed the 5' RACE reads using MiXCR and keeps one entry per CDR3 protein. The table lists some 340,000 distinct CDR3 sequences, roughly 14% of them singletons. Material for sequencing was blood, either unsorted or a sorted T cell fraction (not recorded which). The receptor source for this set is a male donor with ankylosing spondylitis or in good health (not recorded which).

The chain recombines TRBV2 with TRBJ2-7; 9 positions match TRBD1. The CDR3 is 16 residues long. V was pared by 3 bases and J by 2 bases, with 8 bases of the junction left unmatched. CDR1 and CDR2 (germline): SNHLY, FYNNEI. CDR3 DNA: TGTGCCAGCAGTGACGTGAGACAGGGGGGCGCCTACGAGCAGTACTTC. Translated, it gives CASSDVRQGGAYEQYF.

The rearrangement uses TRBV7-9 and TRBJ2-4; 10 positions agree with TRBD1. V lost 4 bases, J lost 1 base, and 7 bases stayed unmatched. The CDR3 contains 17 residues. In germline, CDR1 is SEHNR, CDR2 FQNEAQ (reference sequence). The CDR3: CASSYDRGRAAKNIQYF. The CDR3 DNA reads as TGTGCCAGCAGCTACGACAGGGGGCGCGCGGCCAAAAACATTCAGTACTTC.

Ten or more counts support this clonotype. The chain carries TRBV5-1 and TRBJ2-5; D is possibly TRBD1 or TRBD2 (5 bases each). Trimming took 4 bases from V and 3 from J, leaving 10 bases between them. The germline CDR1 and CDR2 sequences are SGHRS and YFSETQ. This CDR3 spans 13 amino acids. CDR3 sequence reads: CASSRDQKETQYF. CDR3 DNA: TGCGCCAGCAGCCGGGACCAAAAAGAGACCCAGTACTTC. Filled out from reference TRBV5-1 and TRBJ2-5, the complete variable domain reads KAGVTQTPRYLIKTRGQQVTLSCSPISGHRSVSWYQQTPGQGLQFLFEYFSETQRNKGNFPGRFSGRQFSNSRSEMNVSTLELGDSALYLCASSRDQKETQYFGPGTRLLVL.

The chain recombines TRBV5-1 with TRBJ2-4, with TRBD2 matching 10 bases. Germline lookup yields CDR1 SGHRS and CDR2 YFSETQ. This CDR3 comprises 18 residues. V gave up 3 bases and J gave up 1 base; unmatched junction bases: 10. CDR3 sequence: CASSSAPAGGNAKNIQYF. The CDR3 DNA follows: TGCGCCAGCAGCTCAGCGCCAGCGGGAGGGAATGCCAAAAACATTCAGTACTTC.

This clonotype has ten or more counts. The junction departs from the called germline gene at one end, perhaps through a read error. This chain joins TRBV3-1 and TRBJ2-5; 8 bases line up with TRBD2. The CDR3 extends over 14 amino acids. The germline V gene has CDR1 LGHDT and CDR2 YNNKEL (reference sequence). The CDR3 DNA follows: TGCGCCAGCAGCCTAACTAGCGGACAAGAGACCCAGTACTTC. Residues: CASSLTSGQETQYF.

The chain links TRBV6-1 to TRBJ2-6; D uncertain. CDR3 size: 16 residues. Per the germline V gene, CDR1 is MNHNS and CDR2 is SASEGT. V was cut by 4 bases and J by 1 base, with 11 bases left in between. The chain's CDR3 is CASSGHSRSGANVLTF. CDR3 nucleotides: TGTGCCAGCAGTGGGCACTCCCGGTCTGGGGCCAACGTCCTGACTTTC.

In this sample, this clonotype turned up many times. This chain uses TRBV10-3 with TRBJ2-2; 7 nucleotides line up with TRBD2. There are 12 residues in the CDR3. J lost 6 bases, V lost 6 bases, and 1 base had no gene match. CDR1 and CDR2 (germline): ENHRY, SYGVKD. The CDR3 coding sequence is TGTGCCATCAGGGGGGGGGCCGGGGAGCTGTTTTTT. It encodes CAIRGGAGELFF.

This clonotype was counted between two and nine times. J is TRBJ2-7 and V is TRBV2; 9 bases fit TRBD1. Losses at the gene ends were 8 bases for V and 7 bases for J; bases not matched to a gene: 12. The CDR3 is 14 amino acids. CDR1 SNHLY and CDR2 FYNNEI come from the germline V gene. CDR3 amino acids: CASLLDRGQKEQYF. For the CDR3, the DNA is TGTGCCAGCTTACTGGACAGGGGTCAAAAAGAGCAGTACTTC. Full variable domain (remainder filled in from reference TRBV2 and TRBJ2-7): EPEVTQTPSHQVTQMGQEVILRCVPISNHLYFYWYRQILGQKVEFLVSFYNNEISEKSEIFDDQFSVERPDGSNFTLKIRSTKLEDSAMYFCASLLDRGQKEQYFGPGTRLTVT.

This clonotype has more than one count but fewer than ten. In nucleotides, the CDR3 is TGTGCTATGGGCGTGGGGTTCTACGAGCAGTACTTC. Its protein product is CAMGVGFYEQYF. V usage is TRBV6-5 and J usage is TRBJ2-7, with D unresolved. In germline, CDR1 is MNHEY, CDR2 SVGAGI. This CDR3 comprises 12 residues.

This rearrangement joins TRBV29-1 to TRBJ2-5; 11 bases fit TRBD2. The CDR3 runs 13 residues. CDR1 and CDR2 from the germline V gene are SQVTM and ANQGSEA. The CDR3 DNA sequence: TGCAGGGTCTCGGGACTAGCGGAAGAGACCCAGTACTTC. Residues: CRVSGLAEETQYF. The entire variable domain, with the rest obtained from reference TRBV29-1 and TRBJ2-5, is as follows: SAVISQKPSRDICQRGTSLTIQCQVDSQVTMMFWYRQQPGQSLTLIATANQGSEATYESGFVIDKFPISRPNLTFSTLTVSNMSPEDSSIYLCRVSGLAEETQYFGPGTRLLVL.

The chain has TRBV20-1 and TRBJ2-1; 10 nucleotides agree with TRBD2. The CDR3 has 16 amino acids. Germline V gene data show CDR1 as DFQATT and CDR2 as SNEGSKA (reference sequence). The ends lost 3 bases at V and 4 bases at J; junction bases unmatched: 9. The CDR3 protein is CSASASGGNKYNEQFF. The CDR3 DNA sequence: TGCAGTGCTAGTGCTAGCGGGGGAAACAAATACAATGAGCAGTTCTTC.

This clonotype was seen more than once but under ten times. The V gene is TRBV20-1, the J gene TRBJ2-3; TRBD2 agrees at 8 bases. The CDR3 covers 17 residues. Trimming took 0 bases from V and 6 from J; bases not matched to a gene: 14. The germline V gene has CDR1 DFQATT and CDR2 SNEGSKA (reference sequence). The CDR3 bases are TGCAGTGCTAGAGATCTGGCCAGCGGGGGAACCAGCGATACGCAGTATTTT. Protein: CSARDLASGGTSDTQYF.

This clonotype was counted many times. This chain joins TRBV5-1 and TRBJ2-1; maybe TRBD1 (8 bases). This CDR3 is built from 15 residues. CDR1 is SGHRS, CDR2 YFSETQ, per germline. The V end was cut by 4 bases, the J end by 4 bases, with 15 bases between. In DNA form, the CDR3 reads TGCGCCAGCAGCGGGGGGGGGACAGGATACAATGAGCAGTTCTTC. Translating it yields CASSGGGTGYNEQFF.

J is TRBJ1-6 and V is TRBV7-2, with a weak D call TRBD1 (5 bases). With 5 bases removed from V and 10 bases from J, the gap between germline ends came to 18 bases. The CDR3 is 15 amino acids. The germline V gene encodes CDR1 SGHTA and CDR2 FQGNSA. CDR3 nucleotide sequence: TGTGCCAGCAGCCAGCATCGGGACGTGGGATCACCCCTCCACTTT. Amino acids: CASSQHRDVGSPLHF. Based on the CDR3 plus reference TRBV7-2 and TRBJ1-6, the full variable domain is GAGVSQSPSNKVTEKGKDVELRCDPISGHTALYWYRQSLGQGLEFLIYFQGNSAPDKSGLPSDRFSAERTGGSVSTLTIQRTQQEDSAVYLCASSQHRDVGSPLHFGNGTRLTVT.

The gene calls are TRBV6-2 or TRBV6-3 and TRBJ2-5; 7 nucleotides align to TRBD1. The germline CDR1 and CDR2 sequences are MNHEY and SVGEGT. Losses at the gene ends were 0 bases for V and 4 bases for J; bases not matched to a gene: 2. This CDR3 has 14 residues. The CDR3: CASSYSKGAETQYF. The CDR3 coding sequence is TGTGCCAGCAGTTACTCGAAGGGGGCAGAGACCCAGTACTTC.

The chain couples TRBV19 to TRBJ2-7; D uncertain. The CDR3 is 14 amino acids. Between the trimmed V and J ends, which lost 4 bases and 3 bases, there was a span of 13 bases. Germline lookup yields CDR1 LNHDA and CDR2 SQIVND (reference sequence). The chain's CDR3 is CASSTRTVIYEQYF. CDR3 bases: TGTGCCAGTAGTACCCGGACGGTAATCTACGAGCAGTACTTC.

This clonotype turned up a few times. This rearrangement joins TRBV29-1 to TRBJ1-2; D gene ambiguous. V was cut by 5 bases and J by 7 bases, with 20 bases left in between. The CDR3 has 14 amino acids. Germline CDR1 SQVTM, CDR2 ANQGSEA. CDR3 bases: TGCAGCGTTCTAGAGGGCACGATGGGGATTGGCTACACCTTC. It is translated as CSVLEGTMGIGYTF.

This clonotype was observed at least ten times. The J gene is TRBJ1-1, the V gene TRBV5-1; D ambiguous. Germline assignment: CDR1 SGHRS and CDR2 YFSETQ. Between the trimmed V and J ends, which lost 2 bases and 2 bases, there was a span of 13 bases. The CDR3 spans 15 residues. DNA for the CDR3: TGCGCCAGCAGCTTTTTTGGAGGATCAAACACTGAAGCTTTCTTT. Translated: CASSFFGGSNTEAFF.

J is TRBJ2-6 and V is TRBV5-1; 7 bases agree with TRBD1. The V gene end was trimmed by 7 bases and the J gene end by 0 bases; junction bases not matched to a gene: 4. Germline values: CDR1 SGHRS, CDR2 YFSETQ. The CDR3 contains 15 residues. Written as DNA, the CDR3 is TGCGCCAGCCGGGACAGCCTCTCTGGGGCCAACGTCCTGACTTTC. Encoded protein: CASRDSLSGANVLTF. Complete variable domain (other parts from reference TRBV5-1 and TRBJ2-6): KAGVTQTPRYLIKTRGQQVTLSCSPISGHRSVSWYQQTPGQGLQFLFEYFSETQRNKGNFPGRFSGRQFSNSRSEMNVSTLELGDSALYLCASRDSLSGANVLTFGAGSRLTVL.

The rearrangement uses TRBV4-1 and TRBJ1-4, with 8 nucleotides matching TRBD1. The CDR3 runs 14 residues. The V and J ends lost 5 bases and 8 bases, in that order; junction bases with no gene match: 7. Germline loops: CDR1 MGHRA, CDR2 YSYEKL. Written as DNA, the CDR3 is TGCGCCAGCAGCGGGGACAGGAAGGGCGAAAAACTGTTTTTT. Translating it yields CASSGDRKGEKLFF.

The genes are TRBV3-1 and TRBJ1-1; D might be TRBD1 (5 bases). Looked up from germline, CDR1 is LGHDT and CDR2 is YNNKEL (reference sequence). Trimming cost V 2 bases and J 7 bases, with 14 bases left between them. CDR3 length equals 14 residues. The CDR3 coding sequence is TGTGCCAGCAGCCAATCAGGGAGATCCGGTGAAGCTTTCTTT. This encodes CASSQSGRSGEAFF.

In this sample, this clonotype turned up a few times. The chain carries TRBV30 and TRBJ2-4; D call uncertain. V was clipped by 2 bases and J by 4 bases, with 6 bases between them. Per germline, CDR1 GTSNPN and CDR2 SVGIG (reference sequence). The CDR3 covers 12 residues. The CDR3 bases are TGTGCCTGGAGTCGCCAGAAAAACATTCAGTACTTC. This encodes CAWSRQKNIQYF.